This record looks at one T cell receptor beta chain sequence and its context. Germline V lookup: CDR1 MNHEY, CDR2 SVGEGT. J gave up 0 bases and V 0 bases, and 6 bases lay outside the gene matches. This CDR3 contains 18 residues. TCRdb redid the calling of the RACE reads with MiXCR, one entry per CDR3 protein. This sample yields more than 250,000 distinct CDR3 sequences, of which about 9% are seen a single time; 2% to 3% belongs to the top ten. Time point: pre-sensitization, week 0. The treatment was: therapeutic diphenylcyclopropenone sensitization with weekly scalp DPC. These data originate in a study of human T cells and chemical hapten exposure. As for the study in general: Largely, small differences in pooled library volume made per-sample TCR yields vary.

The source material was whole blood, sampled in connection with sensitization to the hapten diphenylcyclopropenone (DPC). The receptor was isolated from a woman aged 40 to 50 with alopecia areata. Some clones in this sample may be carry-over from other donors' samples. The rearrangement links TRBV6-2 or TRBV6-3 to TRBJ2-1; 9 bases line up with TRBD2. The chain's CDR3 is CASSYSGLAFSSYNEQFF. CDR3 nucleotides: TGTGCCAGCAGTTACTCCGGACTAGCGTTTAGCTCCTACAATGAGCAGTTCTTC.